Below are 14 T cell receptor beta chains sequenced from a single sample in a study of cytomegalovirus exposure and HLA in healthy donors. The study ran its PCR with 60 Vbeta and 13 Jbeta primers. TCRdb's copy holds only in-frame clones and misses some; the assay was immunoSEQ multiplex PCR. The repertoire holds 78,000 or so clones, 65% to 85% seen once, with approximately 2.4% in the top ten. The sample was PBMCs. These receptors all come from a woman in her forties or fifties in good health and CMV-seronegative.

The chain links TRBV27 to TRBJ1-2; D gene ambiguous. This CDR3 is 15 amino acids long. Trimming cost V 2 bases and J 3 bases, with 13 bases left between them. CDR1 and CDR2 from the germline V gene are MNHEY and SMNVEV (reference sequence). CDR3 coding DNA: TGTGCCAGCAGTTTAGGCCGGGAATTCTACTATGGCTACACCTTC. Translating it yields CASSLGREFYYGYTF.

The chain couples TRBV4-1 to TRBJ2-1, with 7 bases identical to TRBD2. The CDR3 has 18 residues. Germline loops: CDR1 MGHRA, CDR2 YSYEKL. The V gene end was trimmed by 4 bases and the J gene end by 5 bases; junction bases not matched to a gene: 17. CDR3: CASSPSLGSGTKNNEQFF. The DNA for the CDR3 is TGCGCCAGCAGCCCTTCCTTGGGATCCGGGACTAAAAACAATGAGCAGTTCTTC.

V gene TRBV6-6 combines with J gene TRBJ2-1; 8 nucleotides agree with TRBD2. Unmatched junction bases numbered 14, after V lost 5 bases and J lost 8 bases. Per germline, CDR1 MNHNY and CDR2 SVGAGI (reference sequence). CDR3 length: 16 amino acids. The DNA for the CDR3 is TGTGCCAGCAGTCCGACCCTTAGCGGGGTGGCTGATGAGCAGTTCTTC. Translating gives CASSPTLSGVADEQFF.

This clone appeared a single time. The chain combines TRBV29-1 with TRBJ1-5, with D unresolved. CDR3 length: 12 residues. The V and J ends lost 5 bases and 1 base respectively, with 6 bases between them. Germline V gene data show CDR1 as SQVTM and CDR2 as ANQGSEA. The CDR3 loop reads CSVQLSNQPQHF. CDR3 nucleotides: TGCAGCGTTCAGTTAAGCAATCAGCCCCAGCATTTT.

The gene calls are TRBV7-2 and TRBJ1-1; TRBD1 agrees at 8 bases. Per germline, CDR1 SGHTA and CDR2 FQGNSA. The trim removed 5 bases at V and 9 bases at J, leaving 14 bases unmatched. The CDR3 extends over 15 amino acids. The CDR3 here is CASSPAPGQGRQAFF. CDR3 nucleotide sequence: TGTGCCAGCAGCCCCGCTCCCGGACAGGGCCGGCAAGCTTTCTTT.

The chain is built from TRBV28 and TRBJ2-7; TRBD2 matches at 12 bases. This CDR3 is built from 16 residues. J was trimmed by 3 bases and V by 7 bases; bases with no gene match: 10. Germline V lookup: CDR1 MDHEN, CDR2 SYDVKM. The CDR3 coding sequence is TGTGCCAGCATGGGACTAGCGGGCGATAGGGTCTACGAGCAGTACTTC. Its translation is CASMGLAGDRVYEQYF. Complete variable domain (other parts from reference TRBV28 and TRBJ2-7): DVKVTQSSRYLVKRTGEKVFLECVQDMDHENMFWYRQDPGLGLRLIYFSYDVKMKEKGDIPEGYSVSREKKERFSLILESASTNQTSMYLCASMGLAGDRVYEQYFGPGTRLTVT.

The V and J genes are TRBV5-6 and TRBJ2-7; tentatively, D is TRBD2 (6 bases). The CDR3 contains 13 residues. V shed 0 bases and J shed 6 bases, with 10 bases lying between them. Germline CDR1 SGHDT, CDR2 YYEEEE. The CDR3 region is CASSLVEGCEQYV. The DNA for the CDR3 is TGTGCCAGCAGCTTGGTGGAGGGTTGCGAGCAGTACGTC.

Only a few counts were recorded for this clone. The CDR3 DNA is TGTGCCAGCAGCTATACTAGCGGTCGTAGGCAGTTCTTC. It yields the protein CASSYTSGRRQFF. The chain has TRBV5-4 and TRBJ2-1; 8 bases fit TRBD2. In germline, CDR1 is SGHNT, CDR2 YYREEE (reference sequence). CDR3 length: 13 residues. V lost 3 bases to trimming and J lost 12 bases; unmatched junction nucleotides: 8.

The chain has TRBV29-1 and TRBJ2-2; no reliable D call. The V end was cut by 4 bases, the J end by 4 bases, with 13 bases between. The germline V gene encodes CDR1 SQVTM and CDR2 ANQGSEA. The CDR3 extends over 14 amino acids. This chain's CDR3 is CSVVDRRLTGELFF. DNA for the CDR3: TGCAGCGTTGTCGACCGCCGACTCACCGGGGAGCTGTTTTTT.

V is TRBV6-6 and J is TRBJ2-3, with D tentatively TRBD1 (7 bases). V lost 1 base to trimming and J lost 2 bases, with 13 bases between them. The V gene's germline CDR1 is MNHNY and CDR2 SVGAGI (reference sequence). The CDR3 consists of 16 residues. CDR3 residues: CASSYLAGQPTDTQYF. In nucleotides, the CDR3 is TGTGCCAGCAGTTACTTGGCGGGACAGCCCACAGATACGCAGTATTTT.

The chain is built from TRBV28 and TRBJ2-1; D is undetermined. Between the trimmed V and J ends, which lost 3 bases and 0 bases, there was a span of 9 bases. CDR1 MDHEN and CDR2 SYDVKM come from the germline V gene. The CDR3 extends over 15 amino acids. The CDR3, as DNA: TGTGCCAGCAGTTTGATGGCGGACTCCTACAATGAGCAGTTCTTC. As protein: CASSLMADSYNEQFF.

The sample holds a few counts of this clone. The V gene is TRBV4-1, the J gene TRBJ2-1; 7 nucleotides match TRBD1. The CDR3 runs to 16 residues. With 2 bases clipped from V and 2 bases from J, the junction kept 6 bases outside the gene matches. The V gene's germline CDR1 is MGHRA and CDR2 YSYEKL. The CDR3 nucleotides are TGCGCCAGCAGCCAACAGACAGGGAGCGCCTACAATGAGCAGTTCTTC. Protein: CASSQQTGSAYNEQFF.

This clone was detected only once. The J gene is TRBJ2-3, the V gene TRBV5-1, with no clear D. V was clipped by 4 bases and J by 11 bases, with 17 bases between them. This CDR3 is 13 amino acids long. CDR1 is SGHRS and CDR2 is YFSETQ in the germline V gene. CDR3 bases: TGCGCCAGCAGCCTACTCATTAGCAGTGAGCAGTATTTT. This codes for CASSLLISSEQYF.

This chain joins TRBV15 and TRBJ2-7; 14 bases are shared with TRBD2. The CDR3 is 17 residues long. Germline assignment: CDR1 LNHNV and CDR2 YYDKDF (reference sequence). V was pared by 0 bases and J by 6 bases, with 7 bases of the junction left unmatched. CDR3 DNA sequence: TGTGCCACCAGCAGAGACCGCGGGACTAGCGGGAGAGGCGAGCAGTACTTC. This codes for CATSRDRGTSGRGEQYF.